These 8 T cell receptor beta chains came from one sample sequenced in a study of T-cell reconstitution after alpha-beta-depleted transplantation in children (dated by TCRdb to about 2016). The library relied on PCR. Sequenced using an Illumina HiSeq 2500. TCR libraries were prepared with molecular barcoding, using unique molecular identifiers to normalize TCRbeta repertoire quantification. TCRdb reanalyzed the raw reads on its own, using fastp at Q25 for trimming and MiXCR for clone calling, and kept in-frame beta chains. When rows share a CDR3 protein, they turn into one entry using the most common DNA and genes. This sample is represented by around 200,000 distinct CDR3 sequences; 8% to 9.5% of them were singletons. The ten most abundant clones make up 5% to 7% of the sample. Sequenced here: PBMCs from the stem cell graft donor, sampled from the stem cell graft. These receptors all come from a human donor who donated a stem cell graft to a child with acute lymphoblastic leukemia.

Only a few counts were recorded for this clonotype. The chain links TRBV6-2 or TRBV6-3 to TRBJ2-1; 11 bases map to TRBD1. Germline CDR1 and CDR2: MNHEY and SVGEGT. This CDR3 has 18 residues. Unmatched junction bases numbered 11, after V lost 0 bases and J lost 7 bases. CDR3: CASSYSNVGTGGWNEQFF. CDR3 in DNA: TGTGCCAGCAGTTACTCGAATGTTGGGACAGGGGGATGGAATGAGCAGTTCTTC.

This clonotype has only a few counts. V usage is TRBV5-1 and J usage is TRBJ2-1; 9 positions match TRBD1. The CDR3 is made up of 17 amino acids. Unmatched junction bases numbered 5, after V lost 1 base and J lost 0 bases. CDR1 is SGHRS and CDR2 is YFSETQ in the germline V gene. The CDR3 protein is CASSLYGTGSSYNEQFF. CDR3 bases: TGCGCCAGCAGCTTGTATGGGACAGGGAGCTCCTACAATGAGCAGTTCTTC. The full variable domain, its missing parts supplied by reference TRBV5-1 and TRBJ2-1, is KAGVTQTPRYLIKTRGQQVTLSCSPISGHRSVSWYQQTPGQGLQFLFEYFSETQRNKGNFPGRFSGRQFSNSRSEMNVSTLELGDSALYLCASSLYGTGSSYNEQFFGPGTRLTVL.

There are many counts of this clonotype. The V call is TRBV5-1, the J call TRBJ1-2, with TRBD1 as a possible D gene (5 bases). In germline, CDR1 is SGHRS, CDR2 YFSETQ. The V end lost 1 base, the J end lost 2 bases, and 9 bases lay between the germline ends. The CDR3 extends over 14 amino acids. DNA of the CDR3: TGCGCCAGCAGCTTGAGTGGGGGAAACTATGGCTACACCTTC. This translates into CASSLSGGNYGYTF.

Ten or more counts support this clonotype. The chain combines TRBV19 with TRBJ2-1; D is unresolved. V was shortened by 2 bases and J by 9 bases, with 5 bases between the two germline ends. Germline-derived CDR1 and CDR2 are LNHDA and SQIVND (reference sequence). The CDR3 length is 11 residues. The CDR3 sequence is CASSISVEQFF. The CDR3 DNA reads as TGTGCCAGTAGTATATCGGTTGAGCAGTTCTTC. Full variable domain (remainder filled in from reference TRBV19 and TRBJ2-1): DGGITQSPKYLFRKEGQNVTLSCEQNLNHDAMYWYRQDPGQGLRLIYYSQIVNDFQKGDIAEGYSVSREKKESFPLTVTSAQKNPTAFYLCASSISVEQFFGPGTRLTVL.

V gene TRBV10-1 combines with J gene TRBJ2-7; tentatively, D is TRBD1 or TRBD2 (6 bases each). The CDR3 contains 15 residues. Germline V gene lookup returns CDR1 WNHNN and CDR2 SYGVQD (reference sequence). V was cut by 0 bases and J by 1 base, with 10 bases left in between. CDR3 bases: TGCGCCAGCAGTGAGTCGGGGGGCCCTTCCTACGAGCAGTACTTC. Translating it yields CASSESGGPSYEQYF.

This clonotype was seen only a few times. This chain links TRBV12-3 or TRBV12-4 with TRBJ2-1, with a weak D call TRBD1 (6 bases). The CDR3 is 16 residues long. Trimming removed 5 bases from V and 4 bases from J, with 18 bases in between. Here the CDR3 DNA reads TGTGCCAGCAGTCCCAGAGGGGGACCGCATTACAATGAGCAGTTCTTC. Protein product: CASSPRGGPHYNEQFF.

This chain joins TRBV7-6 and TRBJ1-2; D is undetermined. Germline loops: CDR1 SGHVS, CDR2 FNYEAQ. CDR3 size: 12 residues. The V gene lost 4 bases and the J gene lost 4 bases, with 7 bases spanning the gap. This CDR3 reads CASSSSTYGYTF. The CDR3 DNA reads as TGTGCCAGCAGCTCCTCCACCTATGGCTACACCTTC.

This clonotype was counted at least ten times. The rearrangement links TRBV29-1 to TRBJ2-2; 11 bases fit TRBD2. The germline CDR1 and CDR2 sequences are SQVTM and ANQGSEA. There are 16 residues in the CDR3. The junction had 6 bases not matched to a gene; V was cut back by 2 bases and J by 4 bases. In nucleotides, the CDR3 is TGCAGCGTTGAATCCCCTAGCGGGGGGTTCACCGGGGAGCTGTTTTTT. Amino acid sequence: CSVESPSGGFTGELFF.